This T cell receptor (beta chain) was profiled in a study of cytomegalovirus exposure and HLA in healthy donors. In regard to this clone: The antigen is not known.

Findings and caveats of the study: In a later analysis, TCR beta V- and J-gene trimming was associated with a missense DCLRE1C variant.

Between the trimmed V and J ends, which lost 3 bases and 0 bases, there was a span of 11 bases. This CDR3 comprises 15 residues. CDR1 SGHTA and CDR2 FQGNSA come from the germline V gene. Researchers ran the PCR with 60 Vbeta and 13 Jbeta primers. Generated by immunoSEQ multiplex PCR, the TCRdb table keeps only in-frame clones and is missing some. The sample has 110,000 to 150,000 clones; roughly 70% are singletons. J is TRBJ1-1 and V is TRBV7-2; perhaps TRBD1 as D (5 bases). The sample consisted of PBMCs. The clonotype was recovered from a man in his 60s in good health and CMV-seronegative. Here the CDR3 DNA reads TGTGCCAGCAGCTTGGGGGGAGCCATGAACACTGAAGCTTTCTTT. It encodes CASSLGGAMNTEAFF.